This entry concerns a single T cell receptor beta chain. What this receptor recognizes is not known. Qualities for individual bases were not recorded, and no much larger clone is one base off. Trimming at the junction amounts to 5 bases on V and 0 bases on J, and the germline ends lie 15 bases apart. The CDR3 holds 16 amino acids from the cysteine to the phenylalanine. Just the 48-base CDR3 DNA is kept, in frame starting at base 1. The data were taken from a study of response to subunit inactivated influenza vaccine (dated by TCRdb to between 2017 and 2018). With respect to the entire study: Deep quantitative T cell receptor repertoire profiling was used in the study to track responses to a trivalent subunit inactivated influenza vaccine.

The paper's findings and limits, for the study overall: The authors proposed that each seasonal influenza vaccination may bring in only a limited number of new T cells.

Library prep was done by RT-PCR. TCRdb lists the instrument as Illumina HiSeq 2500. The public reads were reanalyzed by TCRdb: fastp trimming at Q25, MiXCR alignment, in-frame beta chains only. All rows with the same CDR3 protein become a single entry with the most common DNA and genes. A total of 150,000 to 200,000 distinct CDR3 sequences appear in this sample, around 11% of them only once. Of the sample, roughly 33% is held by the ten largest clones. This specimen was CD8+ T cells sorted from PBMCs, taken 23 to 25 months after vaccination. The rearrangement joined TRBV12-3 or TRBV12-4 to TRBJ2-3; the D gene is perhaps TRBD2, from 6 matching bases. This TCR was sampled from a man aged 45 to 70 who received an inactivated influenza vaccine. Donor details come from another sample of the same person, matched by shared clones. CDR3 protein: CASSRGTAASTDTQYF. The nucleotide sequence is TGTGCCAGCAGTCGGGGGACCGCCGCTAGCACAGATACGCAGTATTTT.